This is a list of T cell receptor beta chains from one sample in a study of T cell responses to AZD1222 COVID-19 vaccine. Clones were read by immunoSEQ multiplex PCR, and TCRdb kept only the in-frame ones, dropping some. Of about 130,000 clones listed, more than 85% are singletons. The sequencing here drew on peripheral blood, taken on day 0 of AZD1222 vaccination. These receptors were collected from an adult in good health. The CDR3 runs from the conserved cysteine through the conserved F or W.

V gene,J gene,CDR3 protein
TRBV19,TRBJ1-5,CASSPRGVSNQPQHF
TRBV27,TRBJ2-7,CASSLSVSGYEQYF
TRBV18,TRBJ2-3,CASSRGRTGRADTQYF
TRBV12-5,TRBJ1-4,CASGSTTNEKLFF
TRBV7-8,TRBJ2-7,CASSFAAEQYF
TRBV5-5,TRBJ1-1,CASSITGDAEAFF
TRBV5-4,TRBJ1-2,CASSSPGLLNYGYTF
TRBV28,TRBJ1-2,CASSFPLDQARGYGYTF
TRBV14,TRBJ1-2,CASTPGQGYGYTF
TRBV4-2,TRBJ1-6,CASSLSGEGTNSPLHF
TRBV19,TRBJ1-5,CASSMIGRGGNQPQHF
TRBV6-1,TRBJ1-3,CASSERRGPAHSGNTIYF
TRBV6-1,TRBJ2-7,CASSEDGGTGAYEQYF
TRBV15,TRBJ1-2,CATSRDVGSNYGYTF
TRBV9,TRBJ1-2,CASSADRGDHGYTF
TRBV7-9,TRBJ2-1,CASSHRGGPHEQFF
TRBV6-2/TRBV6-3,TRBJ2-1,CASSPPLAGGRFEQFF
TRBV7-6,TRBJ2-3,CASSPHLLTDRGVDPDTQYF
TRBV5-1,TRBJ2-5,CASSFNGVQETQYF
TRBV3-1/TRBV3-2,TRBJ1-1,CASSQGQGSGDTEAFF
TRBV29-1,TRBJ1-4,CSVGGGTNEKLFF
TRBV9,TRBJ1-2,CASSGGTGRGYTF
TRBV4-3,TRBJ2-7,CASSPGQGLRYEQYF
TRBV19,TRBJ2-7,CASSPQGHPETYEQYF
TRBV11-3,TRBJ2-1,CASSLRLAGEQFF
TRBV19,TRBJ1-1,CASNPGGNTEAFF